The text below deals with one T cell receptor beta chain. Trimming took 1 base from V and 4 from J, leaving 17 bases between them. CDR3 length: 16 amino acids. Germline loops: CDR1 SGDLS, CDR2 YYNGEE. These data come from a study of T cell changes during pregnancy in multiple sclerosis. Measured with immunoSEQ multiplex PCR; TCRdb has only the in-frame clones, and not every one. Found here are 60,000 to 85,000 clones, roughly 94% of them singletons; the top ten hold less than 0.65%. The specimen comprised peripheral blood, sampled in the third trimester of pregnancy. The chain uses TRBV9 and TRBJ1-1; D might be TRBD1 (6 bases). This sequence was found in a female donor with multiple sclerosis, enrolled in a pregnancy study. CDR3 residues: CASSVSLTGPGTEAFF. The CDR3 DNA follows: TGTGCCAGCAGCGTATCTTTAACAGGGCCGGGCACTGAAGCTTTCTTT.